The 24 T cell receptor beta chains reported below all come from one sample, sequenced in a study of lymphopenia after photon versus proton radiotherapy (dated by TCRdb to between 2019 and 2020). Library preparation employed the immunoSEQ multiplex PCR assay. TCRdb provides this immuneACCESS table in a form limited to in-frame rearrangements. Some clones are lacking; in checked studies, under half of them reflect an unresolved V gene, and why the rest are absent is not known. This sample has 50,000 to 70,000 clones in its table, and roughly 87% of those were observed once. Over 10% of the sample belongs to the ten largest clones. The source was peripheral blood, collected from a patient treated with proton-based radiotherapy. The receptors here all came from a man older than 75 with esophageal cancer.

This rearrangement joins TRBV4-2 to TRBJ2-7, with TRBD1 matching over 8 bases. The ends lost 2 bases at V and 5 bases at J; junction bases unmatched: 8. The CDR3 has 15 residues. Germline CDR1 LGHNA, CDR2 YNFKEQ. CDR3: CASSQTDRGSNEQYF. DNA for the CDR3: TGTGCCAGCAGCCAAACCGACAGGGGATCCAACGAGCAGTACTTC.

V is TRBV10-3 and J is TRBJ1-1; weak D call: TRBD1 (6 bases). Trimming stripped 7 bases from V and 4 bases from J, with 13 bases between. The CDR3 spans 13 residues. Germline assignment: CDR1 ENHRY and CDR2 SYGVKD. The CDR3 DNA follows: TGTGCCATCACTGACAGGTATATCACTGAAGCTTTCTTT. Encoded protein: CAITDRYITEAFF.

V is TRBV7-2 and J is TRBJ2-6; D ambiguous. V lost 2 bases to trimming and J lost 0 bases, with 11 bases between them. Germline CDR1 reads SGHTA; CDR2 reads FQGNSA. The CDR3 has 17 residues. CDR3 amino acids: CASSLSVAISGANVLTF. Written as DNA, the CDR3 is TGTGCCAGCAGCTTAAGTGTTGCGATCTCTGGGGCCAACGTCCTGACTTTC.

The chain combines TRBV5-1 with TRBJ1-6; D is unresolved. With 4 bases removed from V and 7 bases from J, the gap between germline ends came to 9 bases. The CDR3 consists of 13 residues. Germline V gene data show CDR1 as SGHRS and CDR2 as YFSETQ. In nucleotides, the CDR3 is TGCGCCAGCAGCCCGGAAGGGAATTCACCCCTCCACTTT. It is translated as CASSPEGNSPLHF.

J is TRBJ2-7 and V is TRBV4-2; TRBD2 matches 12 bases. Germline V lookup: CDR1 LGHNA, CDR2 YNFKEQ. This CDR3 is built from 16 residues. The V segment lost 1 base and the J segment 2 bases; nucleotides outside the gene matches: 3. This CDR3 is CASSQGTSGNTYEQYF. CDR3 coding DNA: TGTGCCAGCAGCCAAGGGACTAGCGGGAACACCTACGAGCAGTACTTC.

The V gene is TRBV6-5, the J gene TRBJ2-6; possibly TRBD2 for D (6 bases). The CDR3 contains 14 residues. Germline values: CDR1 MNHEY, CDR2 SVGAGI. Between the trimmed V and J ends, which lost 0 bases and 9 bases, there was a span of 9 bases. CDR3 region: CASSYSTGVNVLTF. For the CDR3, the DNA is TGTGCCAGCAGTTACTCGACGGGAGTCAACGTCCTGACTTTC.

The genes are TRBV10-1 and TRBJ2-4; no clear D gene. Germline V gene lookup returns CDR1 WNHNN and CDR2 SYGVQD (reference sequence). V lost 0 bases and J 3 bases, leaving 18 bases between the germline ends. The CDR3 is 18 amino acids. As DNA, the CDR3 is TGCGCCAGCAGTGAGTCAAGGAATAAGGCGATAAACAAAAACATTCAGTACTTC. It specifies CASSESRNKAINKNIQYF.

The CDR3: CATSLGVNYGYTF. The CDR3 bases are TGTGCCACCAGCCTTGGGGTGAACTATGGCTACACCTTC. V is TRBV15 and J is TRBJ1-2; D ambiguous. CDR3 length: 13 residues. Germline V gene lookup returns CDR1 LNHNV and CDR2 YYDKDF (reference sequence). Between the trimmed V and J ends, which lost 5 bases and 2 bases, there was a span of 9 bases.

This chain connects TRBV5-1 to TRBJ1-1, with TRBD1 matching over 10 bases. The CDR3 totals 14 residues. J lost 4 bases, V lost 4 bases, and 4 bases had no gene match. From germline, CDR1 is SGHRS and CDR2 YFSETQ. The CDR3 sequence is CASSLGQGFTEAFF. In DNA, the CDR3 is TGCGCCAGCAGCCTGGGACAGGGGTTCACTGAAGCTTTCTTT.

This clone was seen a single time. This chain uses TRBV19 with TRBJ1-1; 8 bases line up with TRBD1. The trim removed 4 bases at V and 0 bases at J, leaving 4 bases unmatched. The CDR3 extends over 15 amino acids. The V gene's germline CDR1 is LNHDA and CDR2 SQIVND (reference sequence). The CDR3 region is CASSTGGRMNTEAFF. CDR3 sequence (DNA): TGTGCCAGTAGTACAGGGGGCCGGATGAACACTGAAGCTTTCTTT.

V and J are TRBV5-8 and TRBJ2-3; 10 bases are shared with TRBD2. The CDR3 spans 16 residues. Germline lookup yields CDR1 SGHTS and CDR2 YDEGEE. Trimming cost V 6 bases and J 0 bases; bases outside gene matches: 7. CDR3 in DNA: TGTGCCAGCACCCGACTAGCGGGTCCGAGCACAGATACGCAGTATTTT. Protein sequence: CASTRLAGPSTDTQYF.

V and J are TRBV7-2 and TRBJ2-7; D gene unclear. The CDR3 sequence is 15 residues long. Trimming removed 3 bases at V and 3 bases at J, with 15 bases between. From germline, CDR1 is SGHTA and CDR2 FQGNSA. The CDR3 nucleotides are TGTGCCAGCAGCTTGGAGCCGGGCCCTTACTACGAGCAGTACTTC. Amino acids: CASSLEPGPYYEQYF. Combining the CDR3 with reference TRBV7-2 and TRBJ2-7 gives the whole variable domain GAGVSQSPSNKVTEKGKDVELRCDPISGHTALYWYRQSLGQGLEFLIYFQGNSAPDKSGLPSDRFSAERTGGSVSTLTIQRTQQEDSAVYLCASSLEPGPYYEQYFGPGTRLTVT.

The V and J genes are TRBV27 and TRBJ2-1, with 8 bases lining up with TRBD1. This CDR3 comprises 12 residues. The germline V gene has CDR1 MNHEY and CDR2 SMNVEV (reference sequence). Trimming took 7 bases from V and 6 from J; bases not matched to a gene: 2. The CDR3 region is CASTTGGNEQFF. Here the CDR3 DNA reads TGTGCCAGCACCACAGGGGGCAATGAGCAGTTCTTC.

The V call is TRBV19, the J call TRBJ2-7; 7 bases agree with TRBD2. The CDR3 is 14 residues long. Germline loops: CDR1 LNHDA, CDR2 SQIVND (reference sequence). Trimming at V came to 1 base and at J to 3 bases, leaving 3 bases not matched to a gene. This chain's CDR3 is CASSIVPSGYEQYF. The DNA for the CDR3 is TGTGCCAGTAGTATAGTTCCTAGCGGCTACGAGCAGTACTTC. Supplemented by reference TRBV19 and TRBJ2-7, the full variable domain reads DGGITQSPKYLFRKEGQNVTLSCEQNLNHDAMYWYRQDPGQGLRLIYYSQIVNDFQKGDIAEGYSVSREKKESFPLTVTSAQKNPTAFYLCASSIVPSGYEQYFGPGTRLTVT.

This clone appeared a few times. This rearrangement joins TRBV10-3 to TRBJ2-3, with D tentatively TRBD1 (5 bases). CDR1 is ENHRY, CDR2 SYGVKD, per germline. The germline V and J ends were trimmed by 7 bases and 5 bases, with 16 bases remaining between them. The CDR3 consists of 14 residues. The CDR3 DNA sequence: TGTGCCATCAAGACAGAATTATACCAAGATACGCAGTATTTT. This translates into CAIKTELYQDTQYF.

The chain recombines TRBV7-9 with TRBJ2-3; 7 nucleotides line up with TRBD1. CDR1 is SEHNR and CDR2 is FQNEAQ in the germline V gene (reference sequence). V lost 5 bases, J lost 2 bases, and 10 bases stayed unmatched. There are 16 residues in the CDR3. The CDR3 nucleotides are TGTGCCAGCAGCCCACGACCGACAGGGAACACAGATACGCAGTATTTT. Translated, it gives CASSPRPTGNTDTQYF.

This rearrangement joins TRBV7-3 to TRBJ2-1; TRBD2 matches 9 bases. The CDR3 contains 15 residues. Trimming removed 5 bases from V and 4 bases from J; junction bases left unmatched: 6. The germline CDR1 and CDR2 sequences are SGHTA and FQGTGA. The CDR3: CASSLRLADYNEQFF. Here the CDR3 DNA reads TGTGCCAGCAGCCTAAGACTAGCGGATTACAATGAGCAGTTCTTC.

The chain has TRBV7-2 and TRBJ1-5; 9 bases map to TRBD1. This CDR3 region has 15 residues. CDR1 and CDR2 from the germline V gene are SGHTA and FQGNSA. Losses at the gene ends were 4 bases for V and 3 bases for J; bases not matched to a gene: 4. DNA for the CDR3: TGTGCCAGCAGCTCTGGACAGGGGTTCAATCAGCCCCAGCATTTT. Amino acids: CASSSGQGFNQPQHF. Full variable domain (rest looked up from reference TRBV7-2 and TRBJ1-5): GAGVSQSPSNKVTEKGKDVELRCDPISGHTALYWYRQSLGQGLEFLIYFQGNSAPDKSGLPSDRFSAERTGGSVSTLTIQRTQQEDSAVYLCASSSGQGFNQPQHFGDGTRLSIL.

V gene TRBV13 combines with J gene TRBJ1-2, with D perhaps TRBD1 (5 bases). Per the germline V gene, CDR1 is PRHDT and CDR2 is FYEKMQ (reference sequence). V lost 5 bases and J lost 5, with 18 bases in between. This CDR3 is 15 amino acids long. The CDR3: CASSTGGWGNYGYTF. DNA for the CDR3: TGTGCCAGCAGCACGGGAGGATGGGGGAATTATGGCTACACCTTC.

V and J are TRBV6-5 and TRBJ1-1, with a tentative D call TRBD1 (6 bases). Germline V lookup: CDR1 MNHEY, CDR2 SVGAGI. CDR3 length: 15 residues. V shed 8 bases and J shed 5 bases, with 21 bases lying between them. The chain's CDR3 is CASPTRGFFQTEAFF. CDR3 DNA sequence: TGTGCCAGCCCGACCAGGGGTTTCTTTCAGACTGAAGCTTTCTTT.

The chain combines TRBV7-9 with TRBJ1-4; D is ambiguous. The length of the CDR3 is 13 residues. Germline V gene lookup returns CDR1 SEHNR and CDR2 FQNEAQ (reference sequence). V was trimmed by 4 bases and J by 8 bases, leaving 11 bases between them. In DNA form, the CDR3 reads TGTGCCAGCAGCTCGGGCGAAACGGAAAAACTGTTTTTT. Residues: CASSSGETEKLFF.

V usage is TRBV4-3 and J usage is TRBJ1-1, with D uncertain. V shed 2 bases and J shed 4 bases, with 11 bases lying between them. The CDR3 extends over 14 amino acids. Germline lookup yields CDR1 LGHNA and CDR2 YSLEER. The CDR3 DNA sequence: TGCGCCAGCAGCCAAACTCATTGGACCACTGAAGCTTTCTTT. Translating it yields CASSQTHWTTEAFF.

The chain employs TRBV4-1 and TRBJ2-5; D remains ambiguous. This CDR3 has 12 residues. The V gene's germline CDR1 is MGHRA and CDR2 YSYEKL. V was shortened by 0 bases and J by 10 bases, with 9 bases between the two germline ends. As DNA, the CDR3 is TGCGCCAGCAGCCAAGAAGGGCGGAGCCAGTACTTC. This codes for CASSQEGRSQYF.

The chain uses TRBV5-1 and TRBJ2-4; TRBD1 or TRBD2 may be the D gene (5 bases each). The V gene's germline CDR1 is SGHRS and CDR2 YFSETQ. The CDR3 is made up of 14 amino acids. Trimming left V 0 bases short and J 7 bases short, with 11 bases between. The CDR3 spells CASSLAGGDNIQYF. DNA for the CDR3: TGCGCCAGCAGCTTGGCTGGGGGTGACAACATTCAGTACTTC. Looking up the rest from reference TRBV5-1 and TRBJ2-4 gives the full variable domain: KAGVTQTPRYLIKTRGQQVTLSCSPISGHRSVSWYQQTPGQGLQFLFEYFSETQRNKGNFPGRFSGRQFSNSRSEMNVSTLELGDSALYLCASSLAGGDNIQYFGAGTRLSVL.